The present TCR beta chain was sequenced within a study of memory CD4+ T cells and cytomegalovirus serostatus. Method: immunoSEQ multiplex PCR; TCRdb's copy keeps in-frame clones and lacks some. The sample lists 40,000 to 55,000 clones, about 73% occurring once. The CDR3 sequence is 15 residues long. The J segment lost 0 bases and the V segment lost 6 bases, leaving 4 bases of the junction unmatched. CDR1 and CDR2 (germline): MNHNS, SASEGT. The sort gate was single viable CD3+CD4+CD8-CD45RO+ cells for memory CD4+ T cells. This rearrangement joins TRBV6-1 to TRBJ1-3; 8 positions agree with TRBD1. Sequencing was carried out using memory CD4+ T cells from blood. This TCR derives from an adult in good health and CMV-seronegative. CDR3 bases: TGTGCCAGCAGAGGACAGGGAGTCTCTGGAAACACCATATATTTT. It translates to CASRGQGVSGNTIYF.